A selection of T cell receptor beta chains follows, all from one sample in a study of technical replicates of blood from a handful of donors. Assay: immunoSEQ multiplex PCR; the TCRdb copy retains only in-frame clones and omits some. The sample holds approximately 87,000 clones, around 90% seen once. Sequencing was carried out using T cells isolated from PBMCs. The receptors here all came from a human donor in good health. Some clones in this sample may be carry-over from other donors' samples. Both conserved end residues are part of each CDR3. The D gene is left open where the match is weak. Clone size is stated in some rows and not others, as once, few, many or a class when expanded.

DNA	CDR3	D	J	size	V
TGCAGCGTCTCGGGACTAGCGGGAGTTGGTTCATGGGAGAGGTACTTC	CSVSGLAGVGSWERYF	TRBD2	TRBJ2-7	NA	TRBV29-1
TGCGCCAGCAGCCAAGTGCTAGCGGGAATAACCGGGGAGCTGTTTTTT	CASSQVLAGITGELFF	TRBD2	TRBJ2-2	NA	TRBV4-3
TGTGCCAGCAGCTTAGATTCGGGGCGGGAGACCTACAATGAGCAGTTCTTC	CASSLDSGRETYNEQFF	TRBD2	TRBJ2-1	NA	TRBV11-3
TGCAGCGTTAGGTTGGGGACTAGGGGTTCCTACGAGCAGTACTTC	CSVRLGTRGSYEQYF	TRBD2	TRBJ2-7	NA	TRBV29-1
TGTGCCAGCTCACGTAACAGGGGGGAATCTGGAGAGACCCAGTACTTC	CASSRNRGESGETQYF	TRBD1	TRBJ2-5	NA	TRBV18
TGTGCCAGCAGTCTGGGAAAAGCGGTTAGCACAGATACGCAGTATTTT	CASSLGKAVSTDTQYF	NA	TRBJ2-3	once	TRBV28
TGTGCCAGTAGTAGGACAGATAATGAAAAACTGTTTTTT	CASSRTDNEKLFF	NA	TRBJ1-4	NA	TRBV19
TGTGCCAGCAGCTCGACTTACCCTCTGAACTATGGCTACACCTTC	CASSSTYPLNYGYTF	NA	TRBJ1-2	NA	TRBV7-9
TGCGCCAGCAGTCAAATGACTAGCGGGAGAGGCGGGGAGCTGTTTTTT	CASSQMTSGRGGELFF	TRBD2	TRBJ2-2	NA	TRBV5-1
TGTGCCAGCAACGCGGGGTTCTCCTACAATGAGCAGTTCTTC	CASNAGFSYNEQFF	NA	TRBJ2-1	NA	TRBV9
TGTGCCAGCAGCTTGGGGACAGCTGAAGCTTTCTTT	CASSLGTAEAFF	TRBD1	TRBJ1-1	NA	TRBV7-9
TGCAGCGTTGTGGGGGGTATGAACACTGAAGCTTTCTTT	CSVVGGMNTEAFF	NA	TRBJ1-1	NA	TRBV29-1
TGTGCCAGTAGGAGGGGAGGGAACACTGAAGCTTTCTTT	CASRRGGNTEAFF	NA	TRBJ1-1	NA	TRBV2
TGTGCCAGCACTACACCAGAGGGCCGCGAGCAGTACTTC	CASTTPEGREQYF	NA	TRBJ2-7	NA	TRBV28
TGTGCCAGCAGCCCCCGTATGGGAGGCGAGCAGTACTTC	CASSPRMGGEQYF	NA	TRBJ2-7	NA	TRBV7-2
TGTGCCAGCAGCTTAATGGTAGCGGGAGCAGATACGCAGTATTTT	CASSLMVAGADTQYF	TRBD2	TRBJ2-3	NA	TRBV7-3
TGTGCCAGCAGCTCCTTGGGGACAGGGTGGGAAACTGAAGCTTTCTTT	CASSSLGTGWETEAFF	TRBD1	TRBJ1-1	once	TRBV7-9
TGTGCCAGCAGCGTTGGGGGGGATAGCTCCTACGAGCAGTACTTC	CASSVGGDSSYEQYF	TRBD2	TRBJ2-7	NA	TRBV11-2
TGTGCCAGCAGTGAAGTGGGACAGTCCACTGAAGCTTTCTTT	CASSEVGQSTEAFF	TRBD1	TRBJ1-1	NA	TRBV6-1
TGTGCCAGCAGCTTATCAGGCACAGATACGCAGTATTTT	CASSLSGTDTQYF	NA	TRBJ2-3	once	TRBV11-3
TGTGCCAGCAGCTCGGGACAGGGGATGAAGACCCAGTACTTC	CASSSGQGMKTQYF	TRBD1	TRBJ2-5	NA	TRBV13
TGCAGTGGAGGGCAATACAATGAGCAGTTCTTC	CSGGQYNEQFF	NA	TRBJ2-1	NA	TRBV20-1
TGTGCCAGTAGTGGGACAGGGAATCAGCCCCAGCATTTT	CASSGTGNQPQHF	TRBD1	TRBJ1-5	NA	TRBV19
TGTGCCAGCAGCCCCCAATGGCGGGAGGTAGATACGCAGTATTTT	CASSPQWREVDTQYF	TRBD2	TRBJ2-3	NA	TRBV5-5
TGTGCCAGCAGCATCGCGGTGAACACTGAAGCTTTCTTT	CASSIAVNTEAFF	NA	TRBJ1-1	NA	TRBV7-8
TGTGCCAGCAGTGAAAGGGGACAGTGGGCCTTCTACGAGCAGTACTTC	CASSERGQWAFYEQYF	TRBD1	TRBJ2-7	NA	TRBV25-1
TGTGCCAGCAGGGTACTAGCGGGAACAGATACGCAGTATTTT	CASRVLAGTDTQYF	TRBD2	TRBJ2-3	NA	TRBV27
TGTGCCAGCACTGCAACCGAGCTAGAAGCTTTCTTT	CASTATELEAFF	NA	TRBJ1-1	NA	TRBV9
TGTGCCAGCCCAAGGAGGGCCCCAAACACCATATATTTT	CASPRRAPNTIYF	NA	TRBJ1-3	NA	TRBV21-1
TGTGCCTGGAGTGTCGGACAGTCTGGACAGCCCCAGCATTTT	CAWSVGQSGQPQHF	NA	TRBJ1-5	NA	TRBV30
TGTGCCAGCAGTTTCCCTCCGACAGGGGAGTTCAATCAGCCCCAGCATTTT	CASSFPPTGEFNQPQHF	TRBD1	TRBJ1-5	once	TRBV27
TGCGCCACGAAACCGGGACAGGGCAATGAGCAGTTCTTC	CATKPGQGNEQFF	TRBD1	TRBJ2-1	NA	TRBV5-1
TGTGCCAGCAGCGGCGGGAGGAAGGATGAGCAGTTCTTC	CASSGGRKDEQFF	TRBD2	TRBJ2-1	NA	TRBV7-2
TGTGCCATCAAGAGGGCGAGGAGCGGAAGCTCCTACGAGCAGTACTTC	CAIKRARSGSSYEQYF	NA	TRBJ2-7	NA	TRBV10-3
TGTGCCAGCAGCTCCTTTAACACAGGGGGTGCCGGGGAGCTGTTTTTT	CASSSFNTGGAGELFF	TRBD1	TRBJ2-2	NA	TRBV11-3
TGTGCCAGCAGTTTATTAGGCAGGTTAAATCAGCCCCAGCATTTT	CASSLLGRLNQPQHF	NA	TRBJ1-5	NA	TRBV28
TGTGCCAGCAGTCCGCAGACAGGGGCGCGTGAGACCCAGTACTTC	CASSPQTGARETQYF	TRBD1	TRBJ2-5	NA	TRBV28
TGTGCCAGCAGTAAGGGACAGGTCCCCCCAAACACTGAAGCTTTCTTT	CASSKGQVPPNTEAFF	TRBD1	TRBJ1-1	once	TRBV25-1
TGTGCCTGGAGTAAGGGACACTACCAAGAGACCCAGTACTTC	CAWSKGHYQETQYF	NA	TRBJ2-5	few	TRBV30
TGTGCCAGCAAAAGGCTAGCGGGAGCCCCCTCCCAAGAGACCCAGTACTTC	CASKRLAGAPSQETQYF	TRBD2	TRBJ2-5	NA	TRBV2
TGTGCCAGCAGCCCAAATACAGGGAAAGAAGCTTTCTTT	CASSPNTGKEAFF	NA	TRBJ1-1	NA	TRBV6-4
TGTGCCAGCAGTCGAGGGGGCGCAGAGGCTGAAGCTTTCTTT	CASSRGGAEAEAFF	TRBD1	TRBJ1-1	NA	TRBV25-1